This T cell receptor (beta chain) was documented in a study of graft-versus-host responses after intestinal transplantation. Across the whole study: After anti-thymocyte globulin induction, recipients took tacrolimus and steroids for roughly three years.

CFSE-low proliferating responders, CD3+CD4+ and CD3+CD8+, were sorted post-reaction. Sequenced by immunoSEQ multiplex PCR; TCRdb stores in-frame clones only, minus some. This repertoire shows more than 12,000 clones, just under 30% found once; its top ten account for around 4%. Unmatched junction bases numbered 7, after V lost 2 bases and J lost 6 bases. This CDR3 has 15 residues. Per germline, CDR1 LGHNA and CDR2 YSLEER. Study-level points and caveats: Detection of GvH clones occurred in recipient marrow, and some had their first appearance in ileum or blood.

The source material was alloreactive CD4+ T cells from a mixed lymphocyte reaction culture, sampled before intestinal transplant. Sample subset: CFSE-low proliferating T cells sorted from roughly six-day pre-transplant mixed lymphocyte reaction (GvH or HvG direction). The genes are TRBV4-3 and TRBJ1-5, with 7 positions matching TRBD1. This TCR was sampled from a human patient who received an intestinal transplant. The CDR3 DNA is TGCGCCAGCAGCCAACGAGGGGGCAGGGGTCAGCCCCAGCATTTT. Translating gives CASSQRGGRGQPQHF.